This T cell receptor (beta chain) was captured by sequencing in a study of blood T cell repertoires in COVID-19. In the study overall: Collection of acute and convalescent COVID-19 samples took place in the United States, Italy and Spain.

The table came from immunoSEQ multiplex PCR; TCRdb's copy has only in-frame clones and leaves some out. The profile shows over 150,000 clones, about four fifths of them singletons. CDR1 is LGHNA and CDR2 is YNFKEQ in the germline V gene. This CDR3 has 15 amino acids. V lost 0 bases and J 1 base, leaving 9 bases between the germline ends. The V and J genes are TRBV4-2 and TRBJ1-2; maybe TRBD1 (6 bases). The TCR was taken from a woman aged 60 to 75 with acute or convalescent COVID-19. Sequencing input: peripheral blood. The DNA of the CDR3 is TGTGCCAGCAGCCAAGACCCGGGACATAACTATGGCTACACCTTC. This sequence encodes CASSQDPGHNYGYTF.